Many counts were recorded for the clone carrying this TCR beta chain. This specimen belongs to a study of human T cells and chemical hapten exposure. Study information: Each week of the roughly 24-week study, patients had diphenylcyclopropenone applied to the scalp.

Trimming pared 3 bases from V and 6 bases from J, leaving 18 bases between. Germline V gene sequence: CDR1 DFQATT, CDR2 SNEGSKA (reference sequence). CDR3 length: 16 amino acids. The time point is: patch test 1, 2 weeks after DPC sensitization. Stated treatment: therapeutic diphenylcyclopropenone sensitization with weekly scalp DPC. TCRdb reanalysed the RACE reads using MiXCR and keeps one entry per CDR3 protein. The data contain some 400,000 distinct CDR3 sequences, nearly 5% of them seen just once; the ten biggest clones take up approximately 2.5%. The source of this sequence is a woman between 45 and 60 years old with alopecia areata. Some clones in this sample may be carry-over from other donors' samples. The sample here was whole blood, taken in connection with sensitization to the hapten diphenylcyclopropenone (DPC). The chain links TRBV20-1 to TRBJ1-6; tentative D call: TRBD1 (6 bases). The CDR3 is CSASTMPRTANSPLHF. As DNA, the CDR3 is TGCAGTGCTAGCACCATGCCCCGGACAGCTAATTCACCCCTCCACTTT.